One sample yielded the 27 T cell receptor beta chains listed below, sequenced in a study of CD8 T cells in ankylosing spondylitis. TCRdb passed the 5' RACE reads through MiXCR, listing each CDR3 protein once. The sample contains around 320,000 distinct CDR3 sequences, more than 20% of which appear only once. Sample: blood, either unsorted or a sorted T cell fraction (not recorded which). These receptors came from a female donor with ankylosing spondylitis or in good health (not recorded which).

The V gene is TRBV12-3 or TRBV12-4, the J gene TRBJ1-6, with a weak D call TRBD1 (6 bases). V was trimmed by 5 bases and J by 7 bases, leaving 12 bases between them. The CDR3 consists of 14 residues. The CDR3: CASSLQGGNSPLHF. Here the CDR3 DNA reads TGTGCCAGCAGTCTACAGGGAGGGAATTCACCCCTCCACTTT.

DNA for the CDR3: TGCAGTGCTACCTTTGACAGGGCATTCGGAGCGCAGTACTTC. The encoded protein is CSATFDRAFGAQYF. V usage is TRBV20-1 and J usage is TRBJ2-7; 7 bases are shared with TRBD1. This CDR3 is 14 amino acids long. With V trimmed by 4 bases and J by 9 bases, 15 bases remained unmatched. Germline assignment: CDR1 DFQATT and CDR2 SNEGSKA (reference sequence).

This clonotype was detected only a few times. This chain links TRBV15 with TRBJ2-5; TRBD2 aligns across 7 bases. The V and J ends lost 1 base and 5 bases, in that order; junction bases with no gene match: 7. The CDR3 contains 15 residues. Germline CDR1 LNHNV, CDR2 YYDKDF (reference sequence). This CDR3 is CATSRGAGSRETQYF. DNA of the CDR3: TGTGCCACCAGCAGAGGAGCGGGGTCCCGGGAGACCCAGTACTTC.

The sample holds many counts of this clonotype. The V gene is TRBV29-1, the J gene TRBJ2-5; no clear D gene. With 6 bases removed from V and 0 bases from J, the gap between germline ends came to 5 bases. Germline CDR1 reads SQVTM; CDR2 reads ANQGSEA. The CDR3 loop spans 11 amino acids. The CDR3 loop reads CSVSYQETQYF. The CDR3 DNA reads TGCAGCGTGTCGTACCAAGAGACCCAGTACTTC.

This clonotype was observed a few times. The chain links TRBV6-6 to TRBJ1-5, with D unresolved. With 5 bases removed from V and 13 bases from J, the gap between germline ends came to 18 bases. This CDR3 comprises 13 residues. The germline gives CDR1 MNHNY, CDR2 SVGAGI (reference sequence). The chain's CDR3 is CASSRGREAGQHF. DNA for the CDR3: TGTGCCAGCAGTCGAGGACGGGAGGCAGGTCAGCATTTT.

V usage is TRBV7-2 and J usage is TRBJ2-3, with D uncertain. This CDR3 comprises 14 residues. Trimming shortened V by 3 bases and J by 1 base, and 8 bases separated the two germline ends. Germline V gives CDR1 SGHTA, CDR2 FQGNSA. In DNA, the CDR3 is TGTGCCAGCAGCTTGAGGTGGGGCACAGATACGCAGTATTTT. Translated, it gives CASSLRWGTDTQYF.

This clonotype was detected many times. The chain combines TRBV21-1 with TRBJ2-1; the table assigns TRBD1, which was not confirmed against the DNA. TRBV21-1 is a recognized pseudogene. The CDR3 length is 15 residues. The DNA of the CDR3 is TGTGCCAGCAGCAAACGGGACAGGGGGCAAAGTGAGCAGTTCTTC. Translating gives CASSKRDRGQSEQFF.

The J gene is TRBJ2-1, the V gene TRBV7-2, with 8 bases aligning to TRBD1. In germline, CDR1 is SGHTA, CDR2 FQGNSA. The CDR3 sequence is 15 residues long. J lost 8 bases, V lost 5 bases, and 11 bases had no gene match. The CDR3 region has the DNA TGTGCCAGCAGCGCCCAGGGGGCTGGGATAGATGAGCAGTTCTTC. Translation gives CASSAQGAGIDEQFF.

This chain uses TRBV19 with TRBJ2-5, with 13 nucleotides matching TRBD2. Per the germline V gene, CDR1 is LNHDA and CDR2 is SQIVND (reference sequence). The CDR3 loop spans 16 amino acids. Unmatched junction bases numbered 3, after V lost 4 bases and J lost 1 base. The CDR3 here is CASSTWTSGSQETQYF. As DNA, the CDR3 is TGTGCCAGTAGTACATGGACTAGCGGGAGCCAAGAGACCCAGTACTTC.

The V call is TRBV13, the J call TRBJ1-1; 10 bases match TRBD1. CDR3 length: 16 amino acids. Looked up from germline, CDR1 is PRHDT and CDR2 is FYEKMQ (reference sequence). After removal of 5 bases from V and 1 base from J, the junction contained 7 bases not matched to a gene. CDR3 residues: CASSPGTGAPNTEAFF. CDR3 nucleotides: TGTGCCAGCAGCCCTGGGACAGGGGCTCCGAACACTGAAGCTTTCTTT.

This chain connects TRBV7-2 to TRBJ2-7; 9 nucleotides align to TRBD1. CDR1 and CDR2 (germline): SGHTA, FQGNSA. The CDR3 extends over 15 amino acids. The junction had 2 bases not matched to a gene; V was cut back by 0 bases and J by 2 bases. CDR3 sequence (DNA): TGTGCCAGCAGCTTAGCCGGGACAGGGACCTACGAGCAGTACTTC. Encoded protein: CASSLAGTGTYEQYF. Full variable domain (missing parts from reference TRBV7-2 and TRBJ2-7): GAGVSQSPSNKVTEKGKDVELRCDPISGHTALYWYRQSLGQGLEFLIYFQGNSAPDKSGLPSDRFSAERTGGSVSTLTIQRTQQEDSAVYLCASSLAGTGTYEQYFGPGTRLTVT.

This clonotype was found a few times. The chain has TRBV7-2 and TRBJ1-2; D uncertain. The CDR3 totals 15 residues. Per germline, CDR1 SGHTA and CDR2 FQGNSA. Deletions cut 2 bases from V and 0 bases from J, with 10 bases between. CDR3 in DNA: TGTGCCAGCAGCTTATCCTCAGGATCTAACTATGGCTACACCTTC. This codes for CASSLSSGSNYGYTF.

This clonotype was seen at least ten times. V and J are TRBV5-1 and TRBJ2-1, with 9 bases matching TRBD2. The CDR3 length is 16 residues. V was pared by 4 bases and J by 7 bases, with 12 bases of the junction left unmatched. The V gene's germline CDR1 is SGHRS and CDR2 YFSETQ. As DNA, the CDR3 is TGCGCCAGCAGCCAGGATCCCAGCGGGAGGCGAAATGAGCAGTTCTTC. Residues: CASSQDPSGRRNEQFF.

The count of this clonotype is one. This chain joins TRBV7-2 and TRBJ1-1; tentative D call: TRBD1 (5 bases). From germline, CDR1 is SGHTA and CDR2 FQGNSA. V shed 0 bases and J shed 4 bases, with 12 bases lying between them. The CDR3 has 15 amino acids. CDR3 sequence: CASSLAGKGSTEAFF. For the CDR3, the DNA is TGTGCCAGCAGCTTAGCCGGGAAGGGGAGCACTGAAGCTTTCTTT.

V is TRBV4-3 and J is TRBJ1-1; no definite D call. The length of the CDR3 is 13 residues. Germline CDR1 is LGHNA and CDR2 is YSLEER. The V end lost 4 bases, the J end lost 11 bases, and 17 bases lay between the germline ends. The CDR3 sequence is CASSRGGRSVAFF. CDR3 DNA sequence: TGCGCCAGCAGCCGTGGCGGCCGTTCGGTCGCTTTCTTT.

The chain uses TRBV6-5 and TRBJ1-2, with D unresolved. The CDR3 runs 11 residues. Germline V gene sequence: CDR1 MNHEY, CDR2 SVGAGI. With 8 bases removed from V and 7 bases from J, the gap between germline ends came to 11 bases. CDR3: CASRGVGGYTF. In nucleotides, the CDR3 is TGTGCCAGCCGGGGAGTTGGTGGCTACACCTTC.

V usage is TRBV4-3 and J usage is TRBJ2-3; maybe TRBD2 (5 bases). V lost 4 bases to trimming and J lost 1 base, with 12 bases between them. This CDR3 is built from 15 residues. CDR1 and CDR2 from the germline V gene are LGHNA and YSLEER. CDR3: CASSPTGSGTDTQYF. CDR3 DNA: TGCGCCAGCAGCCCGACGGGGAGCGGCACAGATACGCAGTATTTT.

The genes are TRBV6-1 and TRBJ1-1; TRBD1 matches 8 bases. The germline V gene has CDR1 MNHNS and CDR2 SASEGT. The CDR3 covers 16 residues. The ends lost 2 bases at V and 3 bases at J; junction bases unmatched: 8. CDR3 DNA: TGTGCCAGCAGTGAATCCGGACAGGGATTGGACACTGAAGCTTTCTTT. Protein: CASSESGQGLDTEAFF.

This clonotype has only a few counts. The genes are TRBV10-3 and TRBJ2-1; D unresolved. Germline V gene sequence: CDR1 ENHRY, CDR2 SYGVKD. The V end lost 0 bases, the J end lost 3 bases, and 9 bases lay between the germline ends. The CDR3 is 15 residues long. CDR3 region: CAISESSADYNEQFF. The CDR3 DNA is TGTGCCATCAGTGAGTCGTCGGCTGACTACAATGAGCAGTTCTTC.

This clonotype has only a few counts. This chain links TRBV3-1 with TRBJ2-2; no firm D call. Germline lookup yields CDR1 LGHDT and CDR2 YNNKEL (reference sequence). The CDR3 runs to 16 residues. Trimming shortened V by 1 base and J by 1 base, and 10 bases separated the two germline ends. The chain's CDR3 is CASSQGYSKNTGELFF. The CDR3 DNA reads as TGTGCCAGCAGCCAAGGGTACAGCAAGAACACCGGGGAGCTGTTTTTT.

This chain uses TRBV15 with TRBJ2-1, with D perhaps TRBD2 (6 bases). Trimming took 6 bases from V and 1 from J, leaving 13 bases between them. Germline values: CDR1 LNHNV, CDR2 YYDKDF (reference sequence). This CDR3 comprises 15 residues. In nucleotides, the CDR3 is TGTGCCACCAGACGGGAGACGGGATCCTACAATGAGCAGTTCTTC. Protein product: CATRRETGSYNEQFF.

In this sample, this clonotype turned up a few times. CDR3 DNA sequence: TGTGCCAGCAGTGAATTTGGTGAGCAGTTCTTC. Protein product: CASSEFGEQFF. The genes are TRBV2 and TRBJ2-1; D is ambiguous. In germline, CDR1 is SNHLY, CDR2 FYNNEI. The V gene lost 2 bases and the J gene lost 9 bases, with 5 bases spanning the gap. The CDR3 loop spans 11 amino acids.

This sequence joins TRBV6-6 and TRBJ2-2, with TRBD2 as a possible D gene (6 bases). The CDR3 contains 13 residues. V shed 8 bases and J shed 7 bases, with 14 bases lying between them. Looked up from germline, CDR1 is MNHNY and CDR2 is SVGAGI (reference sequence). In DNA form, the CDR3 reads TGTGCCAGCGGGGGGACCGTAAGCGGGGAGCTGTTTTTT. Encoded protein: CASGGTVSGELFF.

This clonotype was seen a single time. The chain has TRBV9 and TRBJ2-3, with 11 nucleotides matching TRBD2. This CDR3 is 15 amino acids long. Germline CDR1 is SGDLS and CDR2 is YYNGEE. V lost 0 bases, J lost 7 bases, and 4 bases stayed unmatched. As DNA, the CDR3 is TGTGCCAGCAGCGTAGGTCCTAGCGGGAGGAATACGCAGTATTTT. Protein: CASSVGPSGRNTQYF.

This chain uses TRBV7-9 with TRBJ2-1; weak D call: TRBD2 (6 bases). In germline, CDR1 is SEHNR, CDR2 FQNEAQ (reference sequence). This CDR3 is 12 amino acids long. The germline V and J ends were trimmed by 5 bases and 9 bases, with 11 bases remaining between them. CDR3 in amino acids: CASSRTMTEQFF. CDR3 bases: TGTGCCAGCAGCCGGACTATGACTGAGCAGTTCTTC.

This clonotype has just a few counts. V usage is TRBV20-1 and J usage is TRBJ2-7; 9 bases line up with TRBD1. CDR1 is DFQATT and CDR2 is SNEGSKA in the germline V gene (reference sequence). With V trimmed by 4 bases and J by 3 bases, 13 bases remained unmatched. The CDR3 has 16 residues. The CDR3 is CSAIGIWTGVVYEQYF. CDR3 coding DNA: TGCAGTGCTATAGGAATATGGACAGGGGTTGTCTACGAGCAGTACTTC.

This chain joins TRBV6-5 and TRBJ1-2, with D perhaps matching TRBD1 (6 bases). The CDR3 totals 14 residues. V was clipped by 6 bases and J by 5 bases, with 16 bases between them. Per germline, CDR1 MNHEY and CDR2 SVGAGI. The CDR3 nucleotides read TGTGCCAGCAGAGAACAGGGTACGGGATATGGCTACACCTTC. This gives the protein CASREQGTGYGYTF.